These T cell receptor beta chains were read from a single sample in a study of blood T cell repertoires in COVID-19. Method: immunoSEQ multiplex PCR; TCRdb's copy keeps in-frame clones and lacks some. Of roughly 380,000 clones detected, around nine tenths appear once; the ten largest clones hold approximately 1%. The specimen sequenced was PBMCs or T cells enriched from blood (not recorded which). The receptors originated from a woman aged 25 to 39 who had been exposed to COVID-19. Each CDR3 is given with its conserved first and last residue. The order of the fields is CDR3 protein, CDR3 DNA, D gene, J gene, V gene, clone size. The D gene is left open where the match is weak. Clone size is given for some rows only: seen once, a few or many times, or a class if the clone is expanded.

CDR3 protein: CASSRVAPISGNTIYF; CDR3 DNA: TGTGCCAGCAGCCGCGTAGCTCCCATCTCTGGAAACACCATATATTTT; D gene: NA; J gene: TRBJ1-3; V gene: TRBV3-1/TRBV3-2; clone size: NA
CDR3 protein: CASSLQGGVVETQYF; CDR3 DNA: TGTGCCAGCAGCTTACAGGGGGGTGTTGTAGAGACCCAGTACTTC; D gene: NA; J gene: TRBJ2-5; V gene: TRBV7-2; clone size: NA
CDR3 protein: CSVSGVGNTGELFF; CDR3 DNA: TGCAGCGTCTCGGGAGTTGGGAACACCGGGGAGCTGTTTTTT; D gene: NA; J gene: TRBJ2-2; V gene: TRBV29-1; clone size: NA
CDR3 protein: CASSPSPRVDGYTF; CDR3 DNA: TGTGCCAGCAGTCCCTCCCCCAGGGTAGATGGCTACACCTTC; D gene: NA; J gene: TRBJ1-2; V gene: TRBV27; clone size: NA
CDR3 protein: CASSSGGQGNYGYTF; CDR3 DNA: TGCGCCAGCAGTTCTGGCGGGCAGGGGAACTATGGCTACACCTTC; D gene: NA; J gene: TRBJ1-2; V gene: TRBV5-1; clone size: NA
CDR3 protein: CASSPRWTANYGYTF; CDR3 DNA: TGTGCCAGCAGCCCGAGATGGACAGCTAACTATGGCTACACCTTC; D gene: NA; J gene: TRBJ1-2; V gene: TRBV7-2; clone size: once
CDR3 protein: CASSWASTDTQYF; CDR3 DNA: TGTGCCAGCAGCTGGGCCAGCACAGATACGCAGTATTTT; D gene: NA; J gene: TRBJ2-3; V gene: TRBV3-1/TRBV3-2; clone size: NA
CDR3 protein: CASSPPVSVLNTEAFF; CDR3 DNA: TGTGCCAGCTCACCACCGGTTTCGGTATTGAACACTGAAGCTTTCTTT; D gene: NA; J gene: TRBJ1-1; V gene: TRBV18; clone size: NA
CDR3 protein: CASSFKSEQYF; CDR3 DNA: TGTGCCAGCAGTTTTAAATCCGAGCAGTACTTC; D gene: NA; J gene: TRBJ2-7; V gene: TRBV6-5; clone size: NA
CDR3 protein: CAWREGGEQYF; CDR3 DNA: TGTGCTTGGCGGGAGGGTGGGGAGCAGTACTTC; D gene: TRBD2; J gene: TRBJ2-7; V gene: TRBV30; clone size: NA
CDR3 protein: CASRQVFLGTGELFF; CDR3 DNA: TGTGCCAGCAGGCAGGTATTTCTTGGCACCGGGGAGCTGTTTTTT; D gene: NA; J gene: TRBJ2-2; V gene: TRBV28; clone size: few
CDR3 protein: CSVDRGLFGRSSNEQYF; CDR3 DNA: TGCAGCGTTGATAGGGGGCTGTTTGGTAGGTCCAGCAACGAGCAGTACTTC; D gene: TRBD1; J gene: TRBJ2-7; V gene: TRBV29-1; clone size: NA
CDR3 protein: CASSQDMNTEAFF; CDR3 DNA: TGCGCCAGCAGCCAAGATATGAACACTGAAGCTTTCTTT; D gene: NA; J gene: TRBJ1-1; V gene: TRBV4-1; clone size: NA